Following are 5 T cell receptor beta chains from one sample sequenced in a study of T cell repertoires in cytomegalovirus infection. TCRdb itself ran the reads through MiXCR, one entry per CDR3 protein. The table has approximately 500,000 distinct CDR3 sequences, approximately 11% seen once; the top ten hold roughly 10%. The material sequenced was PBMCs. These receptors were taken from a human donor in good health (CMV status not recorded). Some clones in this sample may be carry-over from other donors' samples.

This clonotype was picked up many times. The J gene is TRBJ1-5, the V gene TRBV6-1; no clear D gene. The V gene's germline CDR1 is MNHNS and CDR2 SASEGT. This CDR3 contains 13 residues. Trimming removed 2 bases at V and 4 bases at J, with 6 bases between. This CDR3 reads CASSETLNQPQHF. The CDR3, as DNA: TGTGCCAGCAGTGAAACTCTTAATCAGCCCCAGCATTTT.

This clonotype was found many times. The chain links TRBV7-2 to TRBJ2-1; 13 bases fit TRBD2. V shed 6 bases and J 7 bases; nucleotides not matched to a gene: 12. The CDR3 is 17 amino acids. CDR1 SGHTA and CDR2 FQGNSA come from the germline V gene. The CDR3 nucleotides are TGTGCCAGCAGTTTAAGGACTAGCGGGAGTTTCGGGAATGAGCAGTTCTTC. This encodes CASSLRTSGSFGNEQFF.

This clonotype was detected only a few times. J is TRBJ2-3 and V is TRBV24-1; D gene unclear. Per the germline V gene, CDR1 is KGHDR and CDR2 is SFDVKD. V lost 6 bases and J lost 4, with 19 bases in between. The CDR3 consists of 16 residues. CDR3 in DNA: TGTGCCACCAGTCCGGGTACCTTCCGGGCGGCAGATACGCAGTATTTT. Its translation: CATSPGTFRAADTQYF.

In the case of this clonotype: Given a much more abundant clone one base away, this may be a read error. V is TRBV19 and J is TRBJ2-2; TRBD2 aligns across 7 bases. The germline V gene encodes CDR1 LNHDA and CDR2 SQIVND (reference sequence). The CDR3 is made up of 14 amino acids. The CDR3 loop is CTSTSEGGNGELFF. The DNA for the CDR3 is TGTACCAGTACATCCGAGGGAGGGAACGGGGAGCTGTTTTTT.

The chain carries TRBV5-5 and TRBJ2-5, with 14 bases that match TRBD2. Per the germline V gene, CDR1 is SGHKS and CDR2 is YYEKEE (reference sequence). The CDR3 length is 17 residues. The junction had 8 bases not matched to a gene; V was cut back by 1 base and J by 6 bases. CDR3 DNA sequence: TGTGCCAGCAGCTTGTTGGAGACTAGCGGGGGGGCGCAGACCCAGTACTTC. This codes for CASSLLETSGGAQTQYF. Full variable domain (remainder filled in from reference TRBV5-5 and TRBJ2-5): DAGVTQSPTHLIKTRGQQVTLRCSPISGHKSVSWYQQVLGQGPQFIFQYYEKEERGRGNFPDRFSARQFPNYSSELNVNALLLGDSALYLCASSLLETSGGAQTQYFGPGTRLLVL.